Described below is a single T cell receptor (beta chain) sequence and its context. TCRdb keeps only in-frame clones here, not all; method: immunoSEQ multiplex PCR. The sample yields 45,000 to 70,000 clones, less than 85% seen once. This sample is drawn from a study of blood T cell repertoires in COVID-19. Germline CDR1 GTSNPN, CDR2 SVGIG (reference sequence). Trimming cost V 1 base and J 4 bases, with 13 bases left between them. The CDR3 is 15 residues long. Sequencing was done on a sample of peripheral blood. The sequence derives from a woman in her forties or fifties with active or convalescent COVID-19. V is TRBV30 and J is TRBJ2-2; the D is unclear. CDR3 sequence reads: CAWSDLVRGTGELFF. CDR3 sequence (DNA): TGTGCCTGGAGTGACCTTGTTCGAGGCACCGGGGAGCTGTTTTTT.